These 17 T cell receptor beta chains share one sample of origin, sequenced in a study of T cell changes during pregnancy in multiple sclerosis. Some clones are missing from TCRdb's copy, which holds only in-frame ones; the method was immunoSEQ multiplex PCR. The data hold roughly 48,000 clones, with 88% observed a single time. The source material was CD4+ T cells from peripheral blood mononuclear cells, sampled in the second trimester of pregnancy. These receptors were collected from a female donor with multiple sclerosis, enrolled in a pregnancy study.

The V gene is TRBV7-3, the J gene TRBJ2-2, with 7 bases that match TRBD1. The CDR3 has 16 residues. CDR1 SGHTA and CDR2 FQGTGA come from the germline V gene. J lost 6 bases, V lost 2 bases, and 9 bases had no gene match. This CDR3 reads CASSLFQGGNAGELFF. The CDR3 nucleotides read TGTGCCAGCAGCTTATTTCAAGGGGGCAACGCCGGGGAGCTGTTTTTT.

The chain links TRBV23-1 to TRBJ2-7, with 7 bases lining up with TRBD1. TRBV23-1 is recorded as an ORF, its role being uncertain. V gave up 6 bases and J gave up 3 bases; unmatched junction bases: 11. CDR3 length: 15 amino acids. CDR3 coding DNA: TGCGCCAGCAGCCAGAGGACATCAGGGGGCTACGAGCAGTACTTC. Its protein is CASSQRTSGGYEQYF.

V is TRBV5-4 and J is TRBJ1-2; D not resolved. CDR1 and CDR2 from the germline V gene are SGHNT and YYREEE (reference sequence). Trimming cost V 2 bases and J 4 bases, with 12 bases left between them. This CDR3 region has 14 residues. CDR3 bases: TGTGCCAGCAGCTTCGGGGAAGGTGGCTATGGCTACACCTTC. Its protein product is CASSFGEGGYGYTF.

The rearrangement uses TRBV12-2 and TRBJ2-1; the table's D call, TRBD2, has no DNA check behind it. TRBV12-2 is a pseudogene segment. The CDR3 length is 19 residues. This CDR3 reads CASRPPTLLAGGPLNEQFF. In nucleotides, the CDR3 is TGTGCAAGTCGCCCTCCTACCCTTTTGGCGGGAGGGCCTTTGAATGAGCAGTTCTTC.

The chain is built from TRBV19 and TRBJ2-2; 8 bases agree with TRBD2. V shed 5 bases and J 8 bases; nucleotides not matched to a gene: 13. The CDR3 totals 16 residues. CDR1 is LNHDA, CDR2 SQIVND, per germline (reference sequence). This chain's CDR3 is CASSPRGSGIAGELFF. The CDR3 coding sequence is TGTGCCAGTAGTCCCCGGGGTAGCGGGATCGCGGGGGAGCTGTTTTTT. Based on the CDR3 plus reference TRBV19 and TRBJ2-2, the full variable domain is DGGITQSPKYLFRKEGQNVTLSCEQNLNHDAMYWYRQDPGQGLRLIYYSQIVNDFQKGDIAEGYSVSREKKESFPLTVTSAQKNPTAFYLCASSPRGSGIAGELFFGEGSRLTVL.

The V call is TRBV5-4, the J call TRBJ1-5, with D maybe TRBD1 (6 bases). The CDR3 has 15 amino acids. Germline V lookup: CDR1 SGHNT, CDR2 YYREEE (reference sequence). V was trimmed by 3 bases and J by 2 bases, leaving 12 bases between them. CDR3 residues: CASSWNRARNQPQHF. The CDR3 DNA follows: TGTGCCAGCAGCTGGAACAGGGCGCGCAATCAGCCCCAGCATTTT. The whole variable domain, remainder taken from reference TRBV5-4 and TRBJ1-5, is ETGVTQSPTHLIKTRGQQVTLRCSSQSGHNTVSWYQQALGQGPQFIFQYYREEENGRGNFPPRFSGLQFPNYSSELNVNALELDDSALYLCASSWNRARNQPQHFGDGTRLSIL.

This CDR3 is CASSYSGSIVETQYF. The CDR3 nucleotides read TGTGCCAGCAGCTATAGCGGGAGTATAGTAGAGACCCAGTACTTC. The chain has TRBV7-2 and TRBJ2-5, with 9 bases identical to TRBD2. The CDR3 is 15 amino acids. CDR1 and CDR2 (germline): SGHTA, FQGNSA. The V and J ends lost 4 bases and 4 bases, in that order; junction bases with no gene match: 7.

Notes on this clone: The same CDR3 is also encoded by other DNA sequences in this sample. The V gene is TRBV5-1, the J gene TRBJ1-3; possible D gene TRBD1, 5 bases. The CDR3 contains 14 residues. Trimming took 0 bases from V and 4 from J, leaving 8 bases between them. Germline loops: CDR1 SGHRS, CDR2 YFSETQ. As DNA, the CDR3 is TGCGCCAGCAGCTTGGCTGACAGCGGAAACACCATATATTTT. It translates to CASSLADSGNTIYF.

The chain combines TRBV9 with TRBJ2-7, with 10 bases identical to TRBD1. V gave up 3 bases and J gave up 3 bases; unmatched junction bases: 6. The length of the CDR3 is 15 residues. The germline V gene has CDR1 SGDLS and CDR2 YYNGEE. CDR3 loop: CASSAPGTGVYEQYF. The CDR3 coding sequence is TGTGCCAGCAGCGCCCCCGGGACAGGGGTCTACGAGCAGTACTTC.

A single count supports this clone. The chain uses TRBV6-4 and TRBJ2-1; the match to TRBD2 covers 11 bases. The germline V gene has CDR1 MRHNA and CDR2 SNTAGT. V shed 2 bases, J shed 0 bases, and the junction held 0 bases outside the gene matches. The CDR3 consists of 16 residues. The DNA of the CDR3 is TGTGCCAGCAGTGACCTAGCGGGAGGCTCCTACAATGAGCAGTTCTTC. It is translated as CASSDLAGGSYNEQFF.

This clone occurred once. The gene calls are TRBV28 and TRBJ1-5; D might be TRBD1 (6 bases). The CDR3 runs to 17 residues. Germline-derived CDR1 and CDR2 are MDHEN and SYDVKM. Trimming cost V 6 bases and J 5 bases, with 23 bases left between them. CDR3 region: CASSLPYGTTGHQPQHF. The CDR3 coding sequence is TGTGCCAGCAGCCTACCCTACGGGACAACGGGCCATCAGCCCCAGCATTTT.

V and J are TRBV5-4 and TRBJ2-5, with TRBD2 matching 16 bases. The germline V gene encodes CDR1 SGHNT and CDR2 YYREEE (reference sequence). The CDR3 is made up of 17 amino acids. J lost 5 bases, V lost 4 bases, and 8 bases had no gene match. The CDR3 coding sequence is TGTGCCAGCAGCGACGGGACTAGCGGGAGGGGGGGGGAGACCCAGTACTTC. It specifies CASSDGTSGRGGETQYF. Together with reference TRBV5-4 and TRBJ2-5, the CDR3 gives the full variable domain: ETGVTQSPTHLIKTRGQQVTLRCSSQSGHNTVSWYQQALGQGPQFIFQYYREEENGRGNFPPRFSGLQFPNYSSELNVNALELDDSALYLCASSDGTSGRGGETQYFGPGTRLLVL.

The chain links TRBV6-5 to TRBJ2-3, with a weak D call TRBD2 (6 bases). The germline V gene encodes CDR1 MNHEY and CDR2 SVGAGI. V was cut by 0 bases and J by 0 bases, with 10 bases left in between. CDR3 length equals 16 residues. In DNA form, the CDR3 reads TGTGCCAGCAGTTACTCGGGGGGAGCTAGCACAGATACGCAGTATTTT. Translating it yields CASSYSGGASTDTQYF.

This clone was detected once. The V gene is TRBV30, the J gene TRBJ2-1, with TRBD2 matching 7 bases. The V gene's germline CDR1 is GTSNPN and CDR2 SVGIG (reference sequence). CDR3 length equals 16 residues. The V segment lost 4 bases and the J segment 0 bases; nucleotides outside the gene matches: 9. Written as DNA, the CDR3 is TGTGCCTGGACCCAAACTAGCGCTCGCTCCTACAATGAGCAGTTCTTC. This gives the protein CAWTQTSARSYNEQFF.

This clone has more than one count but fewer than ten. This sequence joins TRBV5-1 and TRBJ2-6, with D tentatively TRBD1 (6 bases). Trimming removed 4 bases at V and 4 bases at J, with 9 bases between. Germline CDR1 is SGHRS and CDR2 is YFSETQ. This CDR3 contains 14 residues. This CDR3 is CASSGQGGANVLTF. The CDR3 DNA follows: TGCGCCAGCAGCGGGCAGGGGGGGGCCAACGTCCTGACTTTC.

The count of this clone is one. V and J are TRBV28 and TRBJ2-3; D might be TRBD1 (5 bases). CDR1 and CDR2 from the germline V gene are MDHEN and SYDVKM. Trimming took off 3 bases at V and 4 bases at J, with 11 bases between the two ends. The CDR3 is 14 residues long. This chain's CDR3 is CASSLGQASDTQYF. CDR3 nucleotide sequence: TGTGCCAGCAGTTTGGGGCAGGCCTCAGATACGCAGTATTTT.

J is TRBJ1-1 and V is TRBV29-1; 10 bases line up with TRBD1. Germline CDR1 SQVTM, CDR2 ANQGSEA. The CDR3 is 15 residues long. Trimming cost V 1 base and J 5 bases; bases outside gene matches: 7. The CDR3 here is CSVEGTGGAFTEAFF. The CDR3 region has the DNA TGCAGCGTTGAAGGGACAGGGGGGGCCTTTACTGAAGCTTTCTTT. The full variable domain, its missing parts supplied by reference TRBV29-1 and TRBJ1-1, is SAVISQKPSRDICQRGTSLTIQCQVDSQVTMMFWYRQQPGQSLTLIATANQGSEATYESGFVIDKFPISRPNLTFSTLTVSNMSPEDSSIYLCSVEGTGGAFTEAFFGQGTRLTVV.